This T cell receptor beta chain was obtained from a study of CXCR3-negative and CXCR3-positive naive CD8 T cells. Study results and caveats: Across naive subsets, surface CD5 expression was comparable, and TCR strength was inferred from properties of the TRB CDR3. Naive CXCR3-negative and CXCR3-positive cells had similar TRBV-TRBJ usage; memory differed.

The sorting of each CD8+ T cell subset was done in triplicate, at 250,000 to 300,000 cells each. Each TRB cDNA library was prepared by 5' RACE (with UMI labels). TCRdb reprocessed the 5' RACE reads; each CDR3 protein has one entry and no DNA is given. The sample spans approximately 20,000 distinct CDR3 sequences; the ten largest clones claim 15% to 25%. Details on this clonotype: The antigen is unknown.

This CDR3 has 15 amino acids. Germline-derived CDR1 and CDR2 are LNHDA and SQIVND (reference sequence). The sequenced material came from memory CD8+ T cells from blood. The chain links TRBV19 to TRBJ2-7; TCRdb names TRBD1, which stays unverified in the absence of DNA. The sequence came from a human donor in good health. Some clones in this sample may be carry-over from other donors' samples. CDR3: CASSDPTGGFNEQYF.